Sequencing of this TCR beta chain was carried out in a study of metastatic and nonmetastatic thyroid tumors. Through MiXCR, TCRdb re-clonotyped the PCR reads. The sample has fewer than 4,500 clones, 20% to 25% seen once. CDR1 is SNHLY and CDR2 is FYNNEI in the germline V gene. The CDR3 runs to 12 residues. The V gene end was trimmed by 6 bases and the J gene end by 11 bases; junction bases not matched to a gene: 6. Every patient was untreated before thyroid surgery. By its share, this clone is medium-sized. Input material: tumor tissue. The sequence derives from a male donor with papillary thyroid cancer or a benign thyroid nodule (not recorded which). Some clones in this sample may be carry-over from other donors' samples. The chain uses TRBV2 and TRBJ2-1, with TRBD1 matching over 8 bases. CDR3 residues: CASRDDRGQQFF. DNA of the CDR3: TGTGCCAGCAGGGATGACAGGGGCCAGCAGTTCTTC.